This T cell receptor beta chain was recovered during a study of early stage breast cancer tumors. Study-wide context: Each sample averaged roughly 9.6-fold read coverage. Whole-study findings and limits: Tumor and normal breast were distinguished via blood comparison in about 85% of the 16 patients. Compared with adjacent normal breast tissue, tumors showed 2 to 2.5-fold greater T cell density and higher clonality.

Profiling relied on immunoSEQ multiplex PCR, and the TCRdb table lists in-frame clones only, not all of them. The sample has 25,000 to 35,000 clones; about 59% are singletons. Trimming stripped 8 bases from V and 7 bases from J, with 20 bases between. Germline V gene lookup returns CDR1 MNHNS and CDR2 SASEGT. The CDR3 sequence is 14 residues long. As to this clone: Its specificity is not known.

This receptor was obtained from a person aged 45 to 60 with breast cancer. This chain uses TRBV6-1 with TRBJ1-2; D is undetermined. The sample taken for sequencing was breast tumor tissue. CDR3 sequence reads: CASGRVGSVGGYTF. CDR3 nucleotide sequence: TGTGCCAGCGGCCGGGTGGGGTCGGTAGGTGGCTACACCTTC.